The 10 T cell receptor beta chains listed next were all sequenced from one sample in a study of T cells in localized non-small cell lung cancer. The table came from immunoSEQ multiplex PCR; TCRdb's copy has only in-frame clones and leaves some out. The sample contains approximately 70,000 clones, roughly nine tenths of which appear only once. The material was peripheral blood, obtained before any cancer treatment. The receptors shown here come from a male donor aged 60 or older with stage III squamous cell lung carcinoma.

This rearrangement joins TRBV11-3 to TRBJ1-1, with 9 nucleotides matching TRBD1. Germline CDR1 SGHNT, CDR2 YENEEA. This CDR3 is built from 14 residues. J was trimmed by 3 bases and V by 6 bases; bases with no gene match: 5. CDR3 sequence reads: CASSLTGGYTEAFF. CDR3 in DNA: TGTGCCAGCAGTCTGACAGGGGGGTACACTGAAGCTTTCTTT.

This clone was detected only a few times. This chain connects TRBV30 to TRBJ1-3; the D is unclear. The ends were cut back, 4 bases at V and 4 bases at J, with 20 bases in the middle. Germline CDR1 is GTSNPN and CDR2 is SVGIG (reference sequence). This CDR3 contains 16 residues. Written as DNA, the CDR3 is TGTGCCTGGACTCCCTTAGGAGCGATCGGGGGAAACACCATATATTTT. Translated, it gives CAWTPLGAIGGNTIYF.

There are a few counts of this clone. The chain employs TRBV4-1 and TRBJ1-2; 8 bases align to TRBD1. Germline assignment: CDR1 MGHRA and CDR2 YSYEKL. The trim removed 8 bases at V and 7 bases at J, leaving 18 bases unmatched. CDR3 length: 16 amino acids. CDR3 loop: CASGVEKGRGRVGYTF. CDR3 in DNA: TGCGCCAGCGGTGTCGAAAAGGGCAGGGGGCGGGTTGGCTACACCTTC.

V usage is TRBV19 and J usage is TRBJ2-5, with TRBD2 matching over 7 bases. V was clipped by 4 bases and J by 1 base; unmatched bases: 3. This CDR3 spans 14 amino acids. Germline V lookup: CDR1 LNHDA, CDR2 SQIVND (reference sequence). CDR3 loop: CASSRGGSQETQYF. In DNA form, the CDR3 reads TGTGCCAGTAGTAGGGGGGGGTCCCAAGAGACCCAGTACTTC.

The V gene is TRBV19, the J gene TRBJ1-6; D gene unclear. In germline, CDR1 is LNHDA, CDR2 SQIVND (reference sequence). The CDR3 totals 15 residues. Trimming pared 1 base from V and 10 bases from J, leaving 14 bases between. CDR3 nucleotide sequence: TGTGCCAGTAGTATAGGCTTGCCAATTGGATCACCCCTCCACTTT. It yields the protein CASSIGLPIGSPLHF.

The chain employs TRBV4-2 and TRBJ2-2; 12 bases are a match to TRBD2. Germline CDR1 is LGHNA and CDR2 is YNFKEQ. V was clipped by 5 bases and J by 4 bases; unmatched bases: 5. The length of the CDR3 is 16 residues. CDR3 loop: CASSSSGGASTGELFF. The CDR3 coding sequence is TGTGCCAGCAGCTCTAGCGGGGGGGCCAGCACCGGGGAGCTGTTTTTT.

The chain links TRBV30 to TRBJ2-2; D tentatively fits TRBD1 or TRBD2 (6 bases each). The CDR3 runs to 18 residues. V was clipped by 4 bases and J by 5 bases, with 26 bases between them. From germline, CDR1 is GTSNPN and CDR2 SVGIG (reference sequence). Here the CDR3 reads CAWTRGPRTLARTGELFF. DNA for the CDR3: TGTGCCTGGACCCGGGGGCCGCGGACCCTCGCGAGGACCGGGGAGCTGTTTTTT.

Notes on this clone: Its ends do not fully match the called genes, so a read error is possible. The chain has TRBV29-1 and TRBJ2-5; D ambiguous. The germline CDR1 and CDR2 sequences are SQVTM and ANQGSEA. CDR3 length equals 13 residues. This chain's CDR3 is CSVEGSDQETQYF. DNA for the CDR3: TGCAGCGTGGAAGGCAGCGACCAAGAGACCCAGTACTTC.

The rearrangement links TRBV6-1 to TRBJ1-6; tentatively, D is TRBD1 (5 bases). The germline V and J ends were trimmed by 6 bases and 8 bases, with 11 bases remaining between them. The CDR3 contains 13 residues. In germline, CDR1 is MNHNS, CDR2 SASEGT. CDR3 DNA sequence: TGTGCCAGCAGGACCAGGGAGCATTCACCCCTCCACTTT. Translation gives CASRTREHSPLHF.

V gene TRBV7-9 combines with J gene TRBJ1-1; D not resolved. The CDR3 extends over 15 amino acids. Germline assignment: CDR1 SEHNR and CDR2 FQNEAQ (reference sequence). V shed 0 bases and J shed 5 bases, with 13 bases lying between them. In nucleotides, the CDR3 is TGTGCCAGCAGCTTAGCGGTTTCAGATGGGACTGAAGCTTTCTTT. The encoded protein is CASSLAVSDGTEAFF.